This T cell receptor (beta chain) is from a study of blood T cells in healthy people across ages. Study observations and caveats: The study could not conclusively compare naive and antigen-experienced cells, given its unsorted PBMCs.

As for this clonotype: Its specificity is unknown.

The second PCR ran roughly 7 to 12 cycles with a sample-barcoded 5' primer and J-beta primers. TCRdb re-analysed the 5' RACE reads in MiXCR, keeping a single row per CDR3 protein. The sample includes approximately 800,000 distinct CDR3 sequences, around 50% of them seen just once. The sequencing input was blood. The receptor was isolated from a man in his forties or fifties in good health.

CDR3 protein: CASSLMGAMNTEAFF. In nucleotides, the CDR3 is TGTGCCAGCAGCTTAATGGGAGCGATGAACACTGAAGCTTTCTTT. This chain uses TRBV7-3 with TRBJ1-1, with D unclear. V was pared by 1 base and J by 0 bases, with 9 bases between. Germline CDR1 reads SGHTA; CDR2 reads FQGTGA. The CDR3 is 15 residues long.